Presented here are 30 T cell receptor beta chains from one specimen sequenced in a study of T cell clonality in common variable immunodeficiency (dated by TCRdb to between 2014 and 2017). The method was the immunoSEQ multiplex PCR assay. Drawn from immuneACCESS, this table holds only the in-frame rearrangements with V and J called that TCRdb kept. Clones are partly lost; checked studies trace under half to an unresolved V gene and leave the rest unexplained. This sample holds some 38,000 clones in total, without any singletons. Of the sample, 9.5% is held by the ten largest clones. Specimen: peripheral blood mononuclear cells. The origin of the receptors is a person aged 18-70 years in good health.

This clone came up many times. The read is 3 residues too short to cover the CDR3 end, so that end is filled in from the germline J gene. The gene calls are TRBV5-1 and TRBJ2-7; TRBD1 might be the D (5 bases). The CDR3 contains 14 residues. Germline V CDR1 and CDR2: SGHRS, YFSETQ. V was trimmed by 1 base and J by 4 bases, leaving 12 bases between them. CDR3 in amino acids: CASSLNHGAYEQYF. The covered CDR3 bases are TGCGCCAGCAGCTTGAATCATGGGGCATACGAG.

This clone was found many times. Read data end 3 residues before the CDR3 end; the end is taken from the germline J gene. This sequence joins TRBV20-1 and TRBJ1-1; 7 positions agree with TRBD1. Losses at the gene ends were 0 bases for V and 0 bases for J; bases not matched to a gene: 10. CDR3 length equals 17 residues. Germline CDR1 and CDR2: DFQATT and SNEGSKA (reference sequence). CDR3: CSARDLGGRGMNTEAFF. CDR3 bases read: TGCAGTGCTAGAGATCTGGGAGGCAGGGGGATGAACACTGAA.

This clone was picked up many times. The read halts 3 residues ahead of the CDR3 end, with the missing end drawn from the germline J gene. The chain uses TRBV11-2 and TRBJ2-2; maybe TRBD1 (6 bases). Trimming stripped 5 bases from V and 3 bases from J, with 10 bases between. This CDR3 spans 14 amino acids. CDR1 is SGHAT, CDR2 FQNNGV, per germline. The CDR3: CASSPGAYTGELFF. The CDR3 bases that were read are TGTGCCAGCAGCCCAGGGGCCTACACCGGGGAG.

At least ten counts were recorded for this clone. The read ends 3 residues shy of where the CDR3 ends; the end is completed using the germline J gene. V gene TRBV14 combines with J gene TRBJ2-2, with TRBD2 matching over 11 bases. The CDR3 contains 15 residues. Trimming removed 8 bases from V and 5 bases from J; junction bases left unmatched: 7. CDR1 and CDR2 from the germline V gene are SGHDN and FVKESK. This chain's CDR3 is CASAETSGTTGELFF. Incomplete CDR3 DNA: TGTGCCAGCGCAGAGACTAGCGGGACTACCGGGGAG.

A few counts support this clone. The CDR3 end is not reached by the read, which stops 3 residues before it; the germline J gene fills it in. V usage is TRBV5-1 and J usage is TRBJ2-2; D not resolved. This CDR3 has 14 residues. Germline loops: CDR1 SGHRS, CDR2 YFSETQ. The CDR3 here is CASSPLNPNEKLFF. The DNA read from the CDR3 is TGCGCCAGCAGCCCGCTGAACCCTAATGAAAAG.

This clone showed up many times. Sequencing ends 3 residues short of the CDR3 end; the germline J gene provides the rest. V and J are TRBV30 and TRBJ2-3, with TRBD2 identical over 9 bases. V shed 2 bases, J shed 4 bases, and the junction held 10 bases outside the gene matches. This CDR3 is 16 amino acids long. The germline V gene has CDR1 GTSNPN and CDR2 SVGIG (reference sequence). CDR3 DNA, as far as it was read: TGTGCCTGGAGTTCGTGGCCTAGCGGGAATTCAGATACG. Its protein is CAWSSWPSGNSDT. Given in full, the CDR3 is CAWSSWPSGNSDTQYF.

This clone has ten or more counts. The CDR3 is cut off 3 residues early in the read; its end comes from the germline J gene. This chain links TRBV18 with TRBJ1-1; D possibly corresponds to TRBD1 (5 bases). In germline, CDR1 is KGHSH, CDR2 LQKENI. The CDR3 is 16 amino acids. Trimming pared 0 bases from V and 1 base from J, leaving 12 bases between. The CDR3 protein is CASSPPWGDSNTEAFF. The sequenced CDR3 bases are TGTGCCAGCTCACCACCGTGGGGGGATTCGAACACTGAA.

In this sample, this clone turned up many times. At one end the junction does not follow the germline gene, possibly because of a read error. The covered CDR3 bases are TGCGCGATAGTAGGGGGACAGGGAATCTATGGC. It yields the protein CAIVGGQGIYG. The full CDR3 is CAIVGGQGIYGYTF. V is TRBV28 and J is TRBJ1-2, with 9 bases aligning to TRBD1. The DNA ends 3 residues before the CDR3 does, and the rest of the CDR3 is filled in from the germline J gene. From germline, CDR1 is MDHEN and CDR2 SYDVKM. CDR3 length: 14 residues.

At least ten counts were recorded for this clone. The missing CDR3 end, 3 residues past where the read stops, is filled in from the germline J gene. The V and J genes are TRBV5-4 and TRBJ1-2; 12 nucleotides agree with TRBD1. The CDR3 is 14 residues long. Germline V gene lookup returns CDR1 SGHNT and CDR2 YYREEE (reference sequence). This CDR3 reads CASSWDRGQGGYTF. The sequenced CDR3 bases are TGTGCCAGCAGCTGGGACAGGGGGCAGGGGGGC.

This clone occurred many times. The sequenced fragment ends 3 residues before the CDR3 boundary, so the rest is inferred from the germline J gene. The chain links TRBV5-1 to TRBJ2-3, with 11 bases fitting TRBD2. This CDR3 has 15 residues. The ends lost 3 bases at V and 2 bases at J; junction bases unmatched: 2. In germline, CDR1 is SGHRS, CDR2 YFSETQ. The sequenced part of the CDR3 DNA is TGCGCCAGCAGCTCTAGCGGGGGGAACACAGATACG. Its translation is CASSSSGGNTDT. The CDR3 as a whole reads CASSSSGGNTDTQYF.

This clone was observed at least ten times. The sequence runs out 3 residues before the end of the CDR3; the remainder is reconstructed from the germline J gene. Other DNA sequences in this sample translate to the same CDR3. V usage is TRBV5-1 and J usage is TRBJ1-1, with 7 bases fitting TRBD1. After removal of 4 bases from V and 0 bases from J, the junction contained 3 bases not matched to a gene. Germline V lookup: CDR1 SGHRS, CDR2 YFSETQ. The CDR3 has 14 residues. The CDR3 protein is CASSPGQVNTEAFF. CDR3 DNA, as far as it was read: TGCGCCAGCAGCCCCGGACAGGTGAACACTGAA.

The sample holds many counts of this clone. The read gets to within 3 residues of the CDR3 end, and the germline J gene fills in the rest. The chain carries TRBV7-3 and TRBJ2-1; possibly TRBD2 for D (5 bases). The germline gives CDR1 SGHTA, CDR2 FQGTGA. Trimming took off 8 bases at V and 8 bases at J, with 10 bases between the two ends. The CDR3 totals 11 residues. The CDR3 spells CASGIGDEQFF. The CDR3 DNA, read in part, is TGTGCCAGCGGGATCGGGGATGAG.

This clone was found many times. The missing CDR3 end, 3 residues past where the read stops, is filled in from the germline J gene. The chain joins TRBV11-2 to TRBJ1-1; the match to TRBD1 covers 10 bases. The CDR3 sequence is 12 residues long. The V gene's germline CDR1 is SGHAT and CDR2 FQNNGV. Partial CDR3 DNA: TGTGCCAGCAGCTTGGACAGGGGGGAA. Protein sequence: CASSLDRGE. The whole CDR3 protein reads CASSLDRGEAFF. Full variable domain (rest looked up from reference TRBV11-2 and TRBJ1-1): EAGVAQSPRYKIIEKRQSVAFWCNPISGHATLYWYQQILGQGPKLLIQFQNNGVVDDSQLPKDRFSAERLKGVDSTLKIQPAKLEDSAVYLCASSLDRGEAFFGQGTRLTVV.

This clone was observed a handful of times. Coverage ceases 3 residues before the CDR3 finishes, and the germline J gene fills in the end. The chain uses TRBV7-9 and TRBJ1-1, with 10 bases lining up with TRBD1. CDR3 length equals 15 residues. CDR1 and CDR2 from the germline V gene are SEHNR and FQNEAQ (reference sequence). Trimming took 2 bases from V and 6 from J; bases not matched to a gene: 6. The covered CDR3 bases are TGTGCCAGCAGCTTAATCCCGGGACAGGGGCCTGAA. As protein: CASSLIPGQGPE. The full CDR3 protein is CASSLIPGQGPEAFF.

Details on this clone: The read terminates 3 residues ahead of where the CDR3 ends, so the germline J gene completes it. J is TRBJ2-7 and V is TRBV30, with a possible D match to TRBD2 (6 bases). This CDR3 spans 15 amino acids. Germline CDR1 GTSNPN, CDR2 SVGIG (reference sequence). The V and J ends lost 1 base and 4 bases respectively, with 17 bases between them. The part of the CDR3 DNA that was read is TGTGCCTGGAGTGCGGTGACTAGTGCGCGATACGAG. It yields the protein CAWSAVTSARYE. From start to end, the CDR3 is CAWSAVTSARYEQYF.

Many counts were recorded for this clone. From the germline J gene comes the end of the CDR3, since the read stops 3 residues before it. The rearrangement uses TRBV7-8 and TRBJ2-7, with 7 bases matching TRBD2. V was pared by 5 bases and J by 6 bases, with 16 bases of the junction left unmatched. This CDR3 spans 16 amino acids. Germline CDR1 reads SGHVS; CDR2 reads FQNEAQ. CDR3 DNA (partial): TGTGCCAGCAGCCCTTGGACTAGTCCAACGACTGGCGAG. This gives the protein CASSPWTSPTTGE. The whole CDR3 sequence is CASSPWTSPTTGEQYF.

Note on this clone: The observed sequence ends 3 residues before the CDR3 terminus, with the missing tail filled in from the germline J gene. V and J are TRBV19 and TRBJ1-2; no reliable D call. The CDR3 is made up of 11 amino acids. Germline assignment: CDR1 LNHDA and CDR2 SQIVND (reference sequence). This CDR3 reads CASSIGLDYTF. CDR3 DNA (partial): TGTGCCAGTAGTATAGGACTCGAC.

At least ten counts were recorded for this clone. The read ends 3 residues before the CDR3 terminus; that terminus is restored from the germline J gene. V usage is TRBV5-4 and J usage is TRBJ2-1; the D is unclear. The CDR3 has 14 residues. The V and J ends lost 3 bases and 7 bases respectively, with 14 bases between them. Per germline, CDR1 SGHNT and CDR2 YYREEE (reference sequence). The CDR3 spells CASSSDPSLNEQFF. CDR3 bases read: TGTGCCAGCAGCTCGGATCCTAGTTTGAATGAG. Using reference TRBV5-4 and TRBJ2-1 for the parts outside the CDR3, the full variable domain is ETGVTQSPTHLIKTRGQQVTLRCSSQSGHNTVSWYQQALGQGPQFIFQYYREEENGRGNFPPRFSGLQFPNYSSELNVNALELDDSALYLCASSSDPSLNEQFFGPGTRLTVL.

This clone was seen at least ten times. The read gets to within 3 residues of the CDR3 end, and the germline J gene fills in the rest. The chain has TRBV20-1 and TRBJ1-5; TRBD1 matches 7 bases. The CDR3 is made up of 12 amino acids. Germline assignment: CDR1 DFQATT and CDR2 SNEGSKA (reference sequence). The V and J ends lost 5 bases and 7 bases, in that order; junction bases with no gene match: 5. The CDR3 DNA, read in part, is TGCAGTGCTTGGGACAGTAGACAGCCC. The encoded protein is CSAWDSRQP. The CDR3 reads in full as CSAWDSRQPQHF.

This clone was observed at least ten times. The read comes to an end 3 residues before the CDR3 does, leaving the germline J gene to fill in the end. V and J are TRBV5-1 and TRBJ2-3, with a weak D call TRBD2 (7 bases). Trimming removed 3 bases from V and 3 bases from J, with 17 bases in between. Germline-derived CDR1 and CDR2 are SGHRS and YFSETQ. The CDR3 is 16 amino acids. CDR3 loop: CASSYSVGGRTDTQYF. The CDR3 DNA, read in part, is TGCGCCAGCAGCTACTCCGTGGGGGGGCGGACAGATACG.

On this clone itself: It is likely a read error: a sequence one base away is far more abundant. The read is 3 residues too short to cover the CDR3 end, so that end is filled in from the germline J gene. The chain has TRBV6-1 and TRBJ2-7, with TRBD2 as a possible D gene (5 bases). Per the germline V gene, CDR1 is MNHNS and CDR2 is SASEGT. The CDR3 length is 15 residues. CDR3 region: CVSSEREEGGYEQYF. The DNA read from the CDR3 is TGTGTCAGCAGTGAACGAGAAGAGGGTGGCTACGAG.

This clone was picked up a small number of times. The CDR3 extends 3 residues past the end of the read, so its final part is completed from the germline J gene. This chain links TRBV7-6 with TRBJ1-2, with TRBD1 as a possible D gene (6 bases). The length of the CDR3 is 15 residues. Germline CDR1 is SGHVS and CDR2 is FNYEAQ. The sequenced part of the CDR3 DNA is TGTGCCAGCAGCTTATCTAGCGGGGGCACAGATACC. Protein sequence: CASSLSSGGTDT. The entire CDR3 protein is CASSLSSGGTDTYTF.

This clone has ten or more counts. The part of the CDR3 DNA that was read is TGTGCCAGCTCACCGGGGGGACAGTCCAAAAACATT. Protein: CASSPGGQSKNI. The whole CDR3 is CASSPGGQSKNIQYF. The chain carries TRBV18 and TRBJ2-4, with a possible D match to TRBD1 (7 bases). The sequenced fragment ends 3 residues before the CDR3 boundary, so the rest is inferred from the germline J gene. CDR1 is KGHSH and CDR2 is LQKENI in the germline V gene. The CDR3 has 15 residues. Trimming removed 3 bases at V and 2 bases at J, with 11 bases between.

Many counts were recorded for this clone. The DNA read from the CDR3 is TGCGCCAGCAGCGAGACAGGGAACATGAACACTGAA. Protein sequence: CASSETGNMNTE. The entire CDR3 protein reads CASSETGNMNTEAFF. V and J are TRBV5-1 and TRBJ1-1; 7 bases line up with TRBD1. The CDR3 end falls 3 residues outside the read, so it is completed with the germline J gene. The CDR3 spans 15 residues. The germline V gene encodes CDR1 SGHRS and CDR2 YFSETQ. J was trimmed by 0 bases and V by 4 bases; bases with no gene match: 6.

Ten or more counts support this clone. The read gets to within 3 residues of the CDR3 end, and the germline J gene fills in the rest. The V and J genes are TRBV18 and TRBJ2-7; no reliable D call. Germline loops: CDR1 KGHSH, CDR2 LQKENI. This CDR3 has 13 amino acids. Trimming shortened V by 3 bases and J by 0 bases, and 6 bases separated the two germline ends. The CDR3 reads CASSPQRSYEQYF. The sequenced part of the CDR3 DNA is TGTGCCAGCTCACCCCAGCGCTCCTACGAG.

This clone was seen ten or more times. The read ends 3 residues shy of where the CDR3 ends; the end is completed using the germline J gene. The V call is TRBV19, the J call TRBJ2-3, with no clear D. Trimming removed 6 bases at V and 6 bases at J, with 19 bases between. Germline CDR1 LNHDA, CDR2 SQIVND (reference sequence). The CDR3 covers 15 residues. CDR3 in amino acids: CASSLPRPNSDTQYF. The sequenced CDR3 bases are TGTGCCAGTAGCCTCCCCCGCCCCAACAGCGATACG.

There are many counts of this clone. The read ends 3 residues shy of where the CDR3 ends; the end is completed using the germline J gene. This rearrangement joins TRBV6-4 to TRBJ2-1; D perhaps matches TRBD2 (8 bases). Trimming shortened V by 4 bases and J by 5 bases, and 15 bases separated the two germline ends. Germline CDR1 reads MRHNA; CDR2 reads SNTAGT. CDR3 length: 15 amino acids. CDR3: CASSGDRAGDNEQFF. The sequenced part of the CDR3 DNA is TGTGCCAGCAGTGGGGACAGAGCGGGGGACAATGAG.

In this sample, this clone turned up many times. Read coverage stops 3 residues before the CDR3 terminus; the germline J gene supplies the remainder. The chain carries TRBV12-3 or TRBV12-4 and TRBJ1-1; D gene unclear. This CDR3 is built from 13 residues. V lost 6 bases, J lost 3 bases, and 11 bases lay in between. The covered CDR3 bases are TGTGCCAGCAGCATTAAAGGTTACACTGAA. Its protein product is CASSIKGYTE. The full CDR3 reads CASSIKGYTEAFF.

This clone was observed at least ten times. The missing CDR3 end, 3 residues past where the read stops, is filled in from the germline J gene. The gene calls are TRBV18 and TRBJ2-2; no clear D. This CDR3 is 18 amino acids long. V dropped 3 bases and J dropped 1 base, with 18 bases sitting between them. Looked up from germline, CDR1 is KGHSH and CDR2 is LQKENI. The sequenced part of the CDR3 DNA is TGTGCCAGCTCACCCCGCCGTGTGGGCAGCCAGAACACCGGGGAG. Amino acid sequence: CASSPRRVGSQNTGE. The entire CDR3 protein reads CASSPRRVGSQNTGELFF.

This clone showed up many times. Sequencing ends 3 residues short of the CDR3 end; the germline J gene provides the rest. The J gene is TRBJ2-3, the V gene TRBV18; 9 bases fit TRBD1. J lost 5 bases, V lost 6 bases, and 6 bases had no gene match. Germline CDR1 and CDR2: KGHSH and LQKENI. The CDR3 runs to 14 residues. CDR3 sequence reads: CASSGTGPGDTQYF. Partial CDR3 DNA: TGTGCCAGCTCTGGGACAGGGCCGGGAGATACG. The full variable domain, with the rest looked up from reference TRBV18 and TRBJ2-3, is NAGVMQNPRHLVRRRGQEARLRCSPMKGHSHVYWYRQLPEEGLKFMVYLQKENIIDESGMPKERFSAEFPKEGPSILRIQQVVRGDSAAYFCASSGTGPGDTQYFGPGTRLTVL.